A selection of T cell receptor beta chains follows, all from one sample in a study of cytomegalovirus exposure and HLA in healthy donors. Generated by immunoSEQ multiplex PCR, the TCRdb table keeps only in-frame clones and is missing some. The sample records 95,000 to 150,000 clones, 80% being singletons. Sequenced sample: PBMCs. These receptors were obtained from a female donor in good health and CMV-seropositive. Both conserved end residues are trimmed from each CDR3.

TRBV7-9 ASSLQDSGNTIY
TRBV2 ASSPRDEQY
TRBV6-5 ASRHTAGKKY
TRBV15 ATSNTGFPEAF
TRBV6-5 ASSYRGLGYGYT
TRBV12-5 ASVNGDQPQH
TRBV27 ASSLRGVVNTEAF
TRBV18 ASSTTGDTEAF
TRBV28 ASSSARQGSYEKLF
TRBV30 AWRQTDRVNEKLF
TRBV13 ASSLGLGGSTDTQY
TRBV6-5 ASSYEEGYNEQF
TRBV14 ASSQDWGRKDTQY
TRBV18 ASSPVGPGYNSPLH
TRBV7-2 ASSYNQGAGEKLF
TRBV7-9 ASSPRSGSYNEQF
TRBV6-4 ASSETGASPLH
TRBV28 ASSFGAAGQGGYT
TRBV7-6 ASSLSAGVTGELF
TRBV5-1 ASSPGTGSNQPQH
TRBV7-2 ASSPLAGGRGEQY
TRBV7-3 ASSLTGDRANTGELF
TRBV27 ASSPAGVYTEAF
TRBV30 ASESVPGETEAF
TRBV30 AWSVPGTGGVRQPQH
TRBV28 ASRPTGGTYEQY
TRBV30 AWSVRTGFTEAF
TRBV11-2 ASSPPGQSYEQY
TRBV6-1 ASSEHVPGQIYGYT
TRBV7-9 ASSRPGATNEKLF
TRBV6-6 ASNELAGGDNEQF
TRBV28 ASRSGRTEAF
TRBV19 ASSNRQGLAYEQY
TRBV29-1 SVRDREDTIY
TRBV2 ASSPKQGHEQY
TRBV18 ASSPPTTYEQY
TRBV5-1 ASSSTGGAGSPLH
TRBV9 ASSLQGGSYEQY
TRBV5-1 ASSFQPQGVNTGELF
TRBV5-1 ASTLGGGNTDTQY
TRBV7-9 ASSLALTASADTEAF
TRBV5-8 ASLSDRVAETQY
TRBV7-9 ASSSPGGTEAF
TRBV30 AWIAYTDTQY
TRBV19 ASATSGVRKTQY
TRBV19 ATYDRSGNQPQH
TRBV5-1 ASSLFRVNTEAF
TRBV9 ASSVEGTVAYGYT
TRBV28 ASSLWQGPVQPQH
TRBV10-3 AISEAGANYGYT
TRBV19 ASSRYLGTGYEQY
TRBV5-1 ASSSLGLSQETQY
TRBV7-8 ASSLERRPKNEQF
TRBV18 ASSPRLDYEQY
TRBV5-6 ASSFGQGRFEQY
TRBV6-5 ASSPGTGPLHGYT
TRBV7-9 ASSSGTGIQPQH